The clone carrying this TCR beta chain was detected ten times or more. No antigen is known for it. The data were taken from a study of CD8+CD57+ T cells in acquired aplastic anemia. General observations from the study: Twenty-nine was the count of CD8+ CDR3 sequences that patients shared with controls.

Genomic DNA served as template for TCR beta VDJ and CDR3 profiling. TCRdb independently ran MiXCR on the reads; one entry per CDR3 protein. The profile shows around 190,000 distinct CDR3 sequences, approximately 60% of them singletons. The sequenced sample was sorted CD4+, CD8+, or CD8+CD57+ T cells (not recorded which) from PBMCs. The source is a human donor in good health.

The CDR3 DNA reads TGTGCCAGCAGCTTGTCTGGGTCGAACACTGAAGCTTTCTTT. It translates to CASSLSGSNTEAFF. The V and J genes are TRBV5-4 and TRBJ1-1; D unresolved. V gave up 1 base and J gave up 1 base, with 8 bases separating them. Looked up from germline, CDR1 is SGHNT and CDR2 is YYREEE (reference sequence). The CDR3 extends over 14 amino acids.